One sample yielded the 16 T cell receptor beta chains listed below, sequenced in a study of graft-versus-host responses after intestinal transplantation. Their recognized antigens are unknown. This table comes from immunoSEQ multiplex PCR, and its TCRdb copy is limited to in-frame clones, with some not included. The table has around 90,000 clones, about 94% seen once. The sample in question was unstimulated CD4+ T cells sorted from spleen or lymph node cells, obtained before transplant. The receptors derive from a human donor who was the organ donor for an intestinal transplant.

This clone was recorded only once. In nucleotides, the CDR3 is TGTGCCAGCAGATCACAGGGGGCGTCTGGCTACACCTTC. Translating gives CASRSQGASGYTF. This chain uses TRBV2 with TRBJ1-2; 9 bases fit TRBD1. The CDR3 is made up of 13 amino acids. Trimming at V came to 6 bases and at J to 7 bases, leaving 6 bases not matched to a gene. Germline loops: CDR1 SNHLY, CDR2 FYNNEI.

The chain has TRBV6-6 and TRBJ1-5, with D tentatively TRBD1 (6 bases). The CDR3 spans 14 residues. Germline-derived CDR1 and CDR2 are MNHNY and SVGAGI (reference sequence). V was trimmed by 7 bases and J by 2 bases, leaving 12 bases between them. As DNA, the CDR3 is TGTGCCAGCAATCTCAGGGGTGGCAATCAGCCCCAGCATTTT. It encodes CASNLRGGNQPQHF.

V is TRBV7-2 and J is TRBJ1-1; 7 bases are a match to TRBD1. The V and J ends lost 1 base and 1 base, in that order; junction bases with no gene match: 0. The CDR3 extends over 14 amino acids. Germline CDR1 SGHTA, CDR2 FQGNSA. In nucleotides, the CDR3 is TGTGCCAGCAGCTTAGACAGGGGGAACACTGAAGCTTTCTTT. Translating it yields CASSLDRGNTEAFF. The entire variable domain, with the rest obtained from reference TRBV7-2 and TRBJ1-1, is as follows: GAGVSQSPSNKVTEKGKDVELRCDPISGHTALYWYRQSLGQGLEFLIYFQGNSAPDKSGLPSDRFSAERTGGSVSTLTIQRTQQEDSAVYLCASSLDRGNTEAFFGQGTRLTVV.

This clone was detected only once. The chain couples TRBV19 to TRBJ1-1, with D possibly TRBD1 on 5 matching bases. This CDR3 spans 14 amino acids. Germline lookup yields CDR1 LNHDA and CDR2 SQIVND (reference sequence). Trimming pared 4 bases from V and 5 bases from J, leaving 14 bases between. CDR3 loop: CASSRIGGTTEAFF. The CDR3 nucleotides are TGTGCCAGTAGTAGGATTGGGGGGACGACTGAAGCTTTCTTT.

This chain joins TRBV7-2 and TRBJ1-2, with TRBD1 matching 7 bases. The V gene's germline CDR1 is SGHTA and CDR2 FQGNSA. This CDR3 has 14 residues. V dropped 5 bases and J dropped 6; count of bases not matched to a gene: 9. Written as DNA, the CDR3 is TGTGCCAGCAGCGTGCGACAGGGCATGAATGGCTACACCTTC. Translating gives CASSVRQGMNGYTF.

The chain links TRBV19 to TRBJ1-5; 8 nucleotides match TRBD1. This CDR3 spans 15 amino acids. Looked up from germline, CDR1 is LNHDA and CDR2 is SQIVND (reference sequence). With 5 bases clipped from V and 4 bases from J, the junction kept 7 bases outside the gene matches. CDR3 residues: CASSWAGGVNQPQHF. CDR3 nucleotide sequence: TGTGCCAGTAGTTGGGCAGGGGGCGTGAATCAGCCCCAGCATTTT.

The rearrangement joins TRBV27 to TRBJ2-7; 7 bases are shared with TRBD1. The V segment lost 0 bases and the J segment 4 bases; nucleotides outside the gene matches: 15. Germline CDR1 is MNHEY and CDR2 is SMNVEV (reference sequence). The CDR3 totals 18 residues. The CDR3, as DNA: TGTGCCAGCAGTTTATCAGACCCCTGGTTCCAGGGGGAATACGAGCAGTACTTC. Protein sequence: CASSLSDPWFQGEYEQYF.

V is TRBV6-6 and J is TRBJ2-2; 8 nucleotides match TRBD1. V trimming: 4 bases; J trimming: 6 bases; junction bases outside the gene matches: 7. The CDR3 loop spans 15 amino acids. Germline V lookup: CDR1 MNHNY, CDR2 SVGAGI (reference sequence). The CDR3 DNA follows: TGTGCCAGCAGTTTCCAGGGGGCGGGTGCCGGGGAGCTGTTTTTT. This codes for CASSFQGAGAGELFF.

This CDR3 is CASSLWGMMGQPQHF. The CDR3 nucleotides read TGTGCCAGTAGTTTGTGGGGGATGATGGGTCAGCCCCAGCATTTT. The chain is built from TRBV19 and TRBJ1-5; possible D gene TRBD1, 5 bases. V was clipped by 5 bases and J by 6 bases, with 17 bases between them. The V gene's germline CDR1 is LNHDA and CDR2 SQIVND (reference sequence). The CDR3 spans 15 residues.

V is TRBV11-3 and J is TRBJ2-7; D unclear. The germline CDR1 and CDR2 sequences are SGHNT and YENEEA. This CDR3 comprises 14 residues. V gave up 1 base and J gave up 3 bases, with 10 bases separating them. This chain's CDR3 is CASSLAAALYEQYF. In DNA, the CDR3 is TGTGCCAGCAGCTTAGCCGCAGCTCTCTACGAGCAGTACTTC. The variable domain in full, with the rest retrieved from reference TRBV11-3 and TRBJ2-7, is EAGVVQSPRYKIIEKKQPVAFWCNPISGHNTLYWYLQNLGQGPELLIRYENEEAVDDSQLPKDRFSAERLKGVDSTLKIQPAELGDSAVYLCASSLAAALYEQYFGPGTRLTVT.

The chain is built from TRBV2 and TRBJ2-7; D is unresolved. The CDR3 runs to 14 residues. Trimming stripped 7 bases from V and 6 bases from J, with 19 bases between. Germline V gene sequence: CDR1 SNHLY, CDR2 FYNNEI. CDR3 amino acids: CASTVSLGLGEQYF. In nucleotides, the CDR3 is TGTGCCAGCACCGTTTCGTTGGGATTAGGCGAGCAGTACTTC.

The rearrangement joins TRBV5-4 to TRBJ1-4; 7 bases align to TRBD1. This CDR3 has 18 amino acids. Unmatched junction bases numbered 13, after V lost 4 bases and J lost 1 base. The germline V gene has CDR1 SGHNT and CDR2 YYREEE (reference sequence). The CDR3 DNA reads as TGTGCCAGCAGCCCCTCACCCGACAGGGAGGGAACTAATGAAAAACTGTTTTTT. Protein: CASSPSPDREGTNEKLFF.

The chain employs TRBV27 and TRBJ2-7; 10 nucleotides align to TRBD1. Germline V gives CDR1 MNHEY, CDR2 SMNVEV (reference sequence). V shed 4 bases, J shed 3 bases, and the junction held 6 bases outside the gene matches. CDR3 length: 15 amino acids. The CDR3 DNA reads TGTGCCAGCAGTTCAGCGGGGACAGGGGACTACGAGCAGTACTTC. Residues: CASSSAGTGDYEQYF.

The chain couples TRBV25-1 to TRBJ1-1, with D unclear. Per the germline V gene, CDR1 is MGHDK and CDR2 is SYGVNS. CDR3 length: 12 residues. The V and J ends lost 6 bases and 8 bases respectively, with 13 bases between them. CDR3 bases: TGTGCCAGCAGCAGTGAGGGTCTAGAAGCTTTCTTT. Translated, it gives CASSSEGLEAFF.

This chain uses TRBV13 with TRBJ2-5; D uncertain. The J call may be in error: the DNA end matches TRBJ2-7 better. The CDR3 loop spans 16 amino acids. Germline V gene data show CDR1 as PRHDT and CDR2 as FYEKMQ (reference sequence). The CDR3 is CASSPPDGLFSYEQYF. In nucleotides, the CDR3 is TGTGCCAGCAGCCCCCCCGACGGCCTTTTCTCCTACGAGCAGTACTTC.

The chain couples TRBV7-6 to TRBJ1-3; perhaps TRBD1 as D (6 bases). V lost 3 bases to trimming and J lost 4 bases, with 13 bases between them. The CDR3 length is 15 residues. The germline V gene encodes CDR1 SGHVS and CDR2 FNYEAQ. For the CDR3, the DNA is TGTGCCAGCAGCTTGTCCGGGGGGCAAGGAAACACCATATATTTT. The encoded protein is CASSLSGGQGNTIYF.